The 16 T cell receptor beta chains given below trace back to one sample, sequenced in a study of cytomegalovirus exposure and HLA in healthy donors. The PCR contained 60 Vbeta and 13 Jbeta primers. The data were produced by immunoSEQ multiplex PCR, yet TCRdb's version contains in-frame clones alone and is incomplete. This sample has 65,000 to 85,000 clones, with 10% found just once. Source material: PBMCs. The receptors were sampled from a man aged 60-69 years in good health and CMV-seropositive.

Only a few counts were recorded for this clone. A read error may be the cause here, since a much bigger clone is one base away. V usage is TRBV28 and J usage is TRBJ1-5, with 7 positions matching TRBD1. The CDR3 spans 14 residues. CDR1 MDHEN and CDR2 SYDVKM come from the germline V gene. V dropped 4 bases and J dropped 6; count of bases not matched to a gene: 6. The CDR3 DNA reads as TGTGCCAGCAGTTGGAAAGGGGGCCGTCAGCCCCAGCATTTT. It is translated as CASSWKGGRQPQHF.

DNA of the CDR3: TGCAGTGCTAGAGTTGGGAGTCGGCAGTACTTC. This encodes CSARVGSRQYF. The genes are TRBV20-1 and TRBJ2-7, with D possibly matching TRBD2 (5 bases). Trimming removed 1 base at V and 9 bases at J, with 10 bases between. The CDR3 totals 11 residues. Germline V gene lookup returns CDR1 DFQATT and CDR2 SNEGSKA (reference sequence).

This clone was seen a handful of times. The chain links TRBV28 to TRBJ1-1; TRBD1 is a possible D gene (6 bases). Germline CDR1 reads MDHEN; CDR2 reads SYDVKM. Trimming stripped 1 base from V and 1 base from J, with 7 bases between. This CDR3 has 14 residues. CDR3 nucleotide sequence: TGTGCCAGCAGTTTATTGGACAGGAACACTGAAGCTTTCTTT. Its protein is CASSLLDRNTEAFF.

The chain combines TRBV10-3 with TRBJ2-7; no reliable D call. The CDR3 has 16 residues. Germline CDR1 reads ENHRY; CDR2 reads SYGVKD. V was clipped by 0 bases and J by 0 bases, with 12 bases between them. The CDR3 protein is CAISESRFQSSYEQYF. The DNA of the CDR3 is TGTGCCATCAGTGAGTCGAGGTTTCAGAGCTCCTACGAGCAGTACTTC.

This clone was counted a few times. This chain uses TRBV7-8 with TRBJ1-2; no clear D gene. This CDR3 spans 16 amino acids. Trimming left V 0 bases short and J 1 base short, with 12 bases between. Germline V gene sequence: CDR1 SGHVS, CDR2 FQNEAQ. This CDR3 reads CASSLAPGRSNYGYTF. CDR3 DNA sequence: TGTGCCAGCAGCTTAGCCCCGGGAAGGAGTAACTATGGCTACACCTTC.

The sample holds a few counts of this clone. This chain joins TRBV7-2 and TRBJ1-2; 7 bases match TRBD1. The CDR3 sequence is 16 residues long. Trimming cost V 1 base and J 4 bases; bases outside gene matches: 9. Germline lookup yields CDR1 SGHTA and CDR2 FQGNSA. Here the CDR3 reads CASSLGVGDSVYGYTF. The DNA for the CDR3 is TGTGCCAGCAGCTTAGGGGTCGGGGACAGCGTCTATGGCTACACCTTC.

The J gene is TRBJ2-1, the V gene TRBV28; the match to TRBD2 covers 10 bases. The CDR3 runs 18 residues. J gave up 4 bases and V 6 bases, and 15 bases lay outside the gene matches. CDR1 is MDHEN and CDR2 is SYDVKM in the germline V gene. This CDR3 is CASSLINYSGRNYNEQFF. The CDR3 nucleotides are TGTGCCAGCAGCCTCATAAACTATAGCGGGAGGAATTACAATGAGCAGTTCTTC.

This chain connects TRBV30 to TRBJ1-1; D is possibly TRBD1 (5 bases). Germline V CDR1 and CDR2: GTSNPN, SVGIG (reference sequence). Between the trimmed V and J ends, which lost 3 bases and 5 bases, there was a span of 13 bases. CDR3 length equals 13 residues. Here the CDR3 reads CAWRLSRATEAFF. CDR3 nucleotide sequence: TGTGCCTGGAGATTAAGCAGGGCAACTGAAGCTTTCTTT.

The chain uses TRBV2 and TRBJ1-6, with 9 bases identical to TRBD1. The CDR3 has 14 residues. Germline trimming cut 6 bases from V and 7 bases from J; bases unmatched to any gene: 4. Germline lookup yields CDR1 SNHLY and CDR2 FYNNEI. The CDR3 protein is CASSVQGANSPLHF. CDR3 coding DNA: TGTGCCAGCAGCGTACAGGGGGCAAATTCACCCCTCCACTTT.

V and J are TRBV5-1 and TRBJ2-7, with TRBD2 as a possible D gene (5 bases). Germline V gene data show CDR1 as SGHRS and CDR2 as YFSETQ. V was shortened by 5 bases and J by 4 bases, with 13 bases between the two germline ends. The CDR3 sequence is 13 residues long. In DNA, the CDR3 is TGCGCCAGCAGGGAACTAGAGCCTTACGAGCAGTACTTC. This gives the protein CASRELEPYEQYF.

This clone was detected a few times. Its ends do not fully match the called genes, so a read error is possible. Other DNA sequences in this specimen translate into the identical CDR3. The V and J genes are TRBV5-1 and TRBJ2-1, with D perhaps matching TRBD2 (6 bases). CDR3 length: 13 residues. Germline V lookup: CDR1 SGHRS, CDR2 YFSETQ. The CDR3 is CASSLAGGNEQFF. DNA of the CDR3: TGTGCCAGCAGCTTGGCCGGGGGTAATGAGCAGTTCTTC.

There are a few counts of this clone. The chain carries TRBV6-5 and TRBJ2-1, with 13 bases fitting TRBD2. This CDR3 contains 13 residues. Germline V gives CDR1 MNHEY, CDR2 SVGAGI. V dropped 6 bases and J dropped 12; count of bases not matched to a gene: 5. CDR3 coding DNA: TGTGCCAGCAGCACGGGACTAGCGGGGCCGCAGTTCTTC. Amino acid sequence: CASSTGLAGPQFF.

This rearrangement joins TRBV28 to TRBJ1-1; TRBD1 might be the D (5 bases). V gave up 2 bases and J gave up 7 bases, with 14 bases separating them. Looked up from germline, CDR1 is MDHEN and CDR2 is SYDVKM. The CDR3 covers 14 residues. CDR3 sequence (DNA): TGTGCCAGCAGTTTAATGGGAACAGGTCGTGAAGCTTTCTTT. This encodes CASSLMGTGREAFF.

In this sample, this clone turned up a few times. The chain has TRBV20-1 and TRBJ2-7, with a weak D call TRBD2 (7 bases). The CDR3 consists of 11 residues. V was cut by 3 bases and J by 7 bases, with 10 bases left in between. CDR1 and CDR2 from the germline V gene are DFQATT and SNEGSKA (reference sequence). The CDR3 sequence is CSASRGGEQYF. CDR3 nucleotides: TGCAGTGCTAGCAGGGGAGGGGAGCAGTACTTC.

This clone was seen only a few times. Here the CDR3 reads CASRRHLGGEAFF. The CDR3 coding sequence is TGTGCCAGCAGAAGACACCTCGGGGGGGAAGCTTTCTTT. This rearrangement joins TRBV27 to TRBJ1-1; a possible D gene is TRBD1 (5 bases). V was shortened by 6 bases and J by 8 bases, with 16 bases between the two germline ends. The germline V gene has CDR1 MNHEY and CDR2 SMNVEV (reference sequence). This CDR3 is 13 amino acids long.

V is TRBV11-2 and J is TRBJ1-1; TRBD1 might be the D (5 bases). The CDR3 has 12 amino acids. Germline V gene sequence: CDR1 SGHAT, CDR2 FQNNGV. Trimming left V 2 bases short and J 7 bases short, with 8 bases between. The chain's CDR3 is CASSLQGREAFF. DNA for the CDR3: TGTGCCAGCAGCTTACAGGGCCGTGAAGCTTTCTTT.